This T cell receptor (beta chain) was retrieved from a study of post-analysis software for immune sequencing data. Study observations and caveats: F-measure co-clustering was strong for batch-matched samples. In patients, TRBV5-6, TRBV5-1 and TRBV20-1 belonged to roughly 5 TRBV segments found more frequently than in controls.

Incorporated into the TCR beta cDNA libraries were unique molecular identifiers, which served to reduce PCR and sequencing biases. TCRdb reanalysed the PCR reads using MiXCR and keeps one entry per CDR3 protein. The table lists roughly 800,000 distinct CDR3 sequences, around 27% of them singletons. As concerns this clonotype: As yet, its antigen is unknown. A junction boundary mismatches the germline segment, possibly from a read error.

Germline CDR1 reads SSHAT; CDR2 reads FNYEAQ (reference sequence). There are 13 residues in the CDR3. The chain recombines TRBV7-7 with TRBJ2-3; D ambiguous. Sequenced material: blood. The sequence came from a girl aged 5 to 17 with multiple sclerosis. CDR3 nucleotide sequence: TGTGCCAGCAGCCGCGACAACACAGATACGCGGTATTTT. It codes for CASSRDNTDTRYF.